The clone carrying this T cell receptor beta chain came up a few times. The record originates from a study of blood T cells in healthy people across ages. Next came a second PCR, run for 7 to 11 cycles, which used a sample-barcoded 5' primer along with a J-beta primer mix. TCRdb fed the 5' RACE reads into MiXCR, producing one record per CDR3 protein. In the table there are about 1.8 million distinct CDR3 sequences, roughly 50% of which are singletons. This CDR3 comprises 13 residues. Losses at the gene ends were 8 bases for V and 1 base for J; bases not matched to a gene: 8. Germline lookup yields CDR1 DFQATT and CDR2 SNEGSKA (reference sequence).

This TCR was sampled from a woman between 40 and 55 years old in good health. The material sequenced was blood. The chain is built from TRBV20-1 and TRBJ2-7, with 7 bases matching TRBD1. The chain's CDR3 is CSCVQGVSYEQYF. In nucleotides, the CDR3 is TGCAGTTGTGTCCAGGGGGTATCCTACGAGCAGTACTTC.